This TCR beta chain was documented in a study of blood T cell repertoires in COVID-19. Study summary: COVID-19 samples collected from the United States, Italy and Spain covered acute and convalescent phases.

Data came from immunoSEQ multiplex PCR; TCRdb stores just in-frame clones and leaves some out. The table includes a few hundred thousand clones, approximately 90% detected once. This TCR derives from a woman in her thirties who had recovered from COVID-19. The sequenced sample was PBMCs or T cells enriched from blood (not recorded which).

CDR3 nucleotide sequence: TGTGCCAGCAGCTTAGTGGGCGGGAGTAATGAAAAACTGTTTTTT. Protein: CASSLVGGSNEKLFF. The chain is built from TRBV7-2 and TRBJ1-4; D is undetermined. CDR1 is SGHTA and CDR2 is FQGNSA in the germline V gene. The V gene lost 1 base and the J gene lost 4 bases, with 10 bases spanning the gap. The CDR3 is 15 amino acids.